This T cell receptor (beta chain) was recovered during a study of OX40 agonist ivuxolimab in advanced cancers. On the study more broadly: Dose-escalation patients had hepatocellular carcinoma, melanoma, renal cell or head and neck cancer. Treatment received earlier with anti-PD-1, anti-PD-L1 or anti-CTLA-4 agents was allowed, and over 35% had some. Partial responses were recorded for three patients, including one with hepatocellular carcinoma and two with cutaneous melanoma. Study-wide results and limits: Clonal expansion from baseline to week 6 occurred in both CD4+ and CD8+ T cells.

TCRdb's copy holds only in-frame clones and misses some; the assay was immunoSEQ multiplex PCR. The sample includes tens of thousands of clones, roughly 84% of them seen just once. Germline-derived CDR1 and CDR2 are MNHEY and SVGAGI. The CDR3 has 15 residues. V dropped 1 base and J dropped 2 bases, with 9 bases sitting between them. Comments on this clone: The antigen remains unidentified.

The gene calls are TRBV6-5 and TRBJ1-3, with D hard to call. This specimen was CD4+ or CD8+ T cells sorted from blood, taken in a trial of the OX40 agonist ivuxolimab. This sequence was found in an adult with an advanced solid tumor such as melanoma, head and neck, liver or kidney cancer. The CDR3: CASSYYSSAGNTIYF. DNA of the CDR3: TGTGCCAGCAGTTACTACAGCTCGGCTGGAAACACCATATATTTT.